Listed below are T cell receptor beta chains from one sample, sequenced in a study of blood T cell repertoires in COVID-19. The table came from immunoSEQ multiplex PCR; TCRdb's copy has only in-frame clones and leaves some out. The sample consists of more than 95,000 clones, about 86% of them appearing once. The sequenced material came from peripheral blood. These receptors all stem from a human donor in a cohort sampled during active COVID-19. Each CDR3 is given with its conserved first and last residue.

v_call: TRBV13
cdr3_length: 15
cdr3_aa: CASSLGSGGSYEQYF

v_call: TRBV9
cdr3_length: 14
cdr3_aa: CASSNIAGSYEQYF

v_call: TRBV3-1/TRBV3-2
cdr3_length: 14
cdr3_aa: CASSPEGRRNTIYF

v_call: TRBV24-1
cdr3_length: 14
cdr3_aa: CATSDFSSTNEQFF

v_call: TRBV5-1
cdr3_length: 14
cdr3_aa: CASSLARGTGELFF

v_call: TRBV29-1
cdr3_length: 14
cdr3_aa: CSVSERGPQGEQYF

v_call: TRBV11-2
cdr3_length: 14
cdr3_aa: CASSTPDRNYGYTF

v_call: TRBV7-2
cdr3_length: 16
cdr3_aa: CASSLYSGRRTDTQYF

v_call: TRBV3-1/TRBV3-2
cdr3_length: 17
cdr3_aa: CASSQGRSAVSGNTIYF

v_call: TRBV9
cdr3_length: 14
cdr3_aa: CASSVAAGRSPLHF

v_call: TRBV6-5
cdr3_length: 14
cdr3_aa: CASTGTSGTDTQYF

v_call: TRBV11-2
cdr3_length: 15
cdr3_aa: CASSLDRGGKNGYTF

v_call: TRBV19
cdr3_length: 14
cdr3_aa: CASGERGDYNEQFF

v_call: TRBV4-1
cdr3_length: 15
cdr3_aa: CASTDYRGDGNTIYF

v_call: TRBV6-2/TRBV6-3
cdr3_length: 16
cdr3_aa: CASSSPRERRDYGYTF

v_call: TRBV6-5
cdr3_length: 14
cdr3_aa: CASKRSGKGETQYF

v_call: TRBV3-1/TRBV3-2
cdr3_length: 14
cdr3_aa: CASSPPTSGDAQYF

v_call: TRBV6-6
cdr3_length: 14
cdr3_aa: CASSYSMTNYGYTF

v_call: TRBV30
cdr3_length: 16
cdr3_aa: CAWSVARANSNQPQHF

v_call: TRBV5-1
cdr3_length: 15
cdr3_aa: CASSLEAVRSEKLFF

v_call: TRBV7-9
cdr3_length: 15
cdr3_aa: CASSWETSGINEQFF

v_call: TRBV5-1
cdr3_length: 16
cdr3_aa: CASSSSNHANTGELFF

v_call: TRBV4-3
cdr3_length: 15
cdr3_aa: CASSQDWAGAGELFF

v_call: TRBV7-7
cdr3_length: 18
cdr3_aa: CASSPEPLRGLAGNTIYF

v_call: TRBV19
cdr3_length: 14
cdr3_aa: CASSAGRRNQPQHF

v_call: TRBV11-3
cdr3_length: 12
cdr3_aa: CASSLAGETQYF

v_call: TRBV6-7
cdr3_length: 19
cdr3_aa: CASSYSEEPRQGRSYEQYF

v_call: TRBV5-6
cdr3_length: 15
cdr3_aa: CASSPGGGGAHEQFF

v_call: TRBV6-5
cdr3_length: 15
cdr3_aa: CASSWTSGRKDTQYF

v_call: TRBV4-2
cdr3_length: 16
cdr3_aa: CASSLSTGTVGEKLFF